This T cell receptor (beta chain) was obtained from a study of blood T cell repertoires in COVID-19. About the research overall: Sites in the United States, Italy and Spain provided acute and convalescent COVID-19 samples. T cells, B-cell-depleted T cells, or PBMCs provided the cDNA or gDNA that served as material.

Original analysis: Amplification of reference gene primers provided the estimated nucleated cell counts. Produced via immunoSEQ multiplex PCR; TCRdb's table is partial and in-frame only. The DNA gave D and trimming, while V, J and clone size come from that table. The sample lists approximately 210,000 clones, around 80% occurring once. Germline V CDR1 and CDR2: SGHRS, YFSETQ. Trimming left V 0 bases short and J 0 bases short, with 7 bases between. This CDR3 has 15 residues. The V call is TRBV5-1, the J call TRBJ1-3; D call uncertain. The sequencing sample was made of peripheral blood. This clonotype was sampled from a woman in her thirties or forties with acute or convalescent COVID-19. In DNA form, the CDR3 reads TGCGCCAGCAGCTTGGTGGCGGGCTCTGGAAACACCATATATTTT. It yields the protein CASSLVAGSGNTIYF.